Each of the 32 T cell receptor beta chains below was sequenced from the same sample in a study of cytomegalovirus exposure and HLA in healthy donors. Both 60 Vbeta primers and 13 Jbeta primers went into the PCR. Some clones are missing from TCRdb's copy, which holds only in-frame ones; the method was immunoSEQ multiplex PCR. The sample totals approximately 79,000 clones. Source material: PBMCs. The receptors originated from a man aged 35-49 years in good health and CMV-seronegative.

The chain combines TRBV6-5 with TRBJ1-5, with 8 bases identical to TRBD1. Germline CDR1 is MNHEY and CDR2 is SVGAGI. The CDR3 spans 15 residues. Trimming cost V 4 bases and J 0 bases; bases outside gene matches: 2. The CDR3 region has the DNA TGTGCCAGCAGTTTGGGACAGGCTAGCAATCAGCCCCAGCATTTT. This gives the protein CASSLGQASNQPQHF.

V gene TRBV6-1 combines with J gene TRBJ1-2; D is perhaps TRBD1 (6 bases). Trimming shortened V by 2 bases and J by 4 bases, and 8 bases separated the two germline ends. CDR1 is MNHNS and CDR2 is SASEGT in the germline V gene. This CDR3 spans 13 amino acids. CDR3 coding DNA: TGTGCCAGCAGTGAAATAGGGGGCTATGGCTACACCTTC. Protein sequence: CASSEIGGYGYTF.

The genes are TRBV5-1 and TRBJ2-7; TRBD2 is a possible D gene (5 bases). The V gene lost 0 bases and the J gene lost 6 bases, with 10 bases spanning the gap. Germline assignment: CDR1 SGHRS and CDR2 YFSETQ. This CDR3 has 13 amino acids. CDR3 amino acids: CASSLDSSGEQYF. The CDR3 DNA reads as TGCGCCAGCAGCTTGGATAGCAGCGGCGAGCAGTACTTC.

V gene TRBV5-1 combines with J gene TRBJ1-6; 9 bases map to TRBD1. Unmatched junction bases numbered 7, after V lost 2 bases and J lost 10 bases. In germline, CDR1 is SGHRS, CDR2 YFSETQ. This CDR3 is built from 15 residues. The CDR3 nucleotides read TGCGCCAGCAGCTTTTTCCGGGACAGGGACTCACCCCTCCACTTT. Protein sequence: CASSFFRDRDSPLHF.

The chain recombines TRBV6-6 with TRBJ1-2; 7 nucleotides align to TRBD1. Losses at the gene ends were 7 bases for V and 3 bases for J; bases not matched to a gene: 11. CDR3 length: 15 amino acids. Per germline, CDR1 MNHNY and CDR2 SVGAGI (reference sequence). As DNA, the CDR3 is TGTGCCAGCAAATTGCCCCACAGGGGCGACTATGGCTACACCTTC. Its protein product is CASKLPHRGDYGYTF.

This sequence joins TRBV6-5 and TRBJ1-3; the match to TRBD1 covers 7 bases. Germline lookup yields CDR1 MNHEY and CDR2 SVGAGI. Trimming took 2 bases from V and 0 from J; bases not matched to a gene: 4. The CDR3 runs 16 residues. CDR3 amino acids: CASSYTRDSSGNTIYF. CDR3 DNA sequence: TGTGCCAGCAGTTACACCCGGGACAGCTCTGGAAACACCATATATTTT.

The chain is built from TRBV5-1 and TRBJ2-3; TRBD1 is a possible D gene (5 bases). Trimming pared 3 bases from V and 3 bases from J, leaving 14 bases between. The CDR3 runs to 15 residues. CDR1 is SGHRS and CDR2 is YFSETQ in the germline V gene. The DNA of the CDR3 is TGCGCCAGCAGCTGGACCCCGGCAGGGACAGATACGCAGTATTTT. It encodes CASSWTPAGTDTQYF.

This chain links TRBV6-4 with TRBJ2-2, with 7 positions matching TRBD2. Germline CDR1 reads MRHNA; CDR2 reads SNTAGT. This CDR3 is 15 amino acids long. Germline trimming cut 5 bases from V and 3 bases from J; bases unmatched to any gene: 6. The CDR3 is CASSSLATDTGELFF. CDR3 bases: TGTGCCAGCAGTTCACTAGCGACCGACACCGGGGAGCTGTTTTTT.

This chain uses TRBV7-9 with TRBJ2-3; D possibly corresponds to TRBD1 (6 bases). V was pared by 1 base and J by 6 bases, with 14 bases between. This CDR3 region has 15 residues. Germline assignment: CDR1 SEHNR and CDR2 FQNEAQ (reference sequence). The CDR3 spells CASSLGQGRVDTQYF. CDR3 nucleotides: TGTGCCAGCAGCTTAGGGCAGGGGCGCGTTGATACGCAGTATTTT.

V is TRBV6-5 and J is TRBJ2-3; D not certain. The CDR3 has 15 amino acids. V dropped 4 bases and J dropped 1 base, with 12 bases sitting between them. In germline, CDR1 is MNHEY, CDR2 SVGAGI. CDR3 nucleotides: TGTGCCAGCAGTTCTGGTGGAGAAGGCACAGATACGCAGTATTTT. It encodes CASSSGGEGTDTQYF.

The rearrangement uses TRBV5-5 and TRBJ2-1; the match to TRBD1 covers 9 bases. Per germline, CDR1 SGHKS and CDR2 YYEKEE (reference sequence). The CDR3 spans 18 residues. V shed 3 bases, J shed 2 bases, and the junction held 12 bases outside the gene matches. CDR3 DNA sequence: TGTGCCAGCAGCTGGACAGGAGTAAGACAGGGGGCCTACAATGAGCAGTTCTTC. It is translated as CASSWTGVRQGAYNEQFF. The whole variable domain, remainder taken from reference TRBV5-5 and TRBJ2-1, is DAGVTQSPTHLIKTRGQQVTLRCSPISGHKSVSWYQQVLGQGPQFIFQYYEKEERGRGNFPDRFSARQFPNYSSELNVNALLLGDSALYLCASSWTGVRQGAYNEQFFGPGTRLTVL.

This CDR3 is CASSQAMFGANVLTF. The CDR3 DNA sequence: TGCGCCAGCAGCCAAGCAATGTTTGGGGCCAACGTCCTGACTTTC. The chain recombines TRBV4-3 with TRBJ2-6; D uncertain. The length of the CDR3 is 15 residues. Deletions cut 1 base from V and 3 bases from J, with 7 bases between. Germline V gene sequence: CDR1 LGHNA, CDR2 YSLEER.

The chain combines TRBV30 with TRBJ2-5; possible D gene TRBD2, 5 bases. Germline CDR1 and CDR2: GTSNPN and SVGIG (reference sequence). Trimming left V 4 bases short and J 1 base short, with 10 bases between. The CDR3 has 13 residues. The CDR3 DNA sequence: TGTGCCTGGACGGGAAGGGTCCAAGAGACCCAGTACTTC. Its translation: CAWTGRVQETQYF.

V and J are TRBV5-5 and TRBJ1-1; the D gene is possibly TRBD1 (6 bases). Trimming removed 3 bases from V and 3 bases from J, with 15 bases in between. This CDR3 contains 15 residues. Germline V lookup: CDR1 SGHKS, CDR2 YYEKEE (reference sequence). This chain's CDR3 is CASSSPRSGDTEAFF. CDR3 bases: TGTGCCAGCAGCTCACCCCGCTCAGGGGACACTGAAGCTTTCTTT.

About this clone: In the same sample, other DNA sequences code for this CDR3. The chain combines TRBV27 with TRBJ2-3; tentatively, D is TRBD1 (6 bases). The V gene's germline CDR1 is MNHEY and CDR2 SMNVEV (reference sequence). Trimming took off 2 bases at V and 2 bases at J, with 8 bases between the two ends. CDR3 length equals 14 residues. In nucleotides, the CDR3 is TGTGCCAGCAGTTTAGGACAGTCCACAGATACGCAGTATTTT. This codes for CASSLGQSTDTQYF.

The gene calls are TRBV28 and TRBJ1-2; perhaps TRBD1 as D (6 bases). Deletions cut 6 bases from V and 5 bases from J, with 13 bases between. CDR1 and CDR2 (germline): MDHEN, SYDVKM. The CDR3 totals 13 residues. This CDR3 reads CASRTTGFYGYTF. The CDR3 DNA sequence: TGTGCCAGCAGGACAACAGGGTTTTATGGCTACACCTTC.

V is TRBV7-2 and J is TRBJ1-3, with 7 bases that match TRBD1. The CDR3 sequence is 16 residues long. Germline V gene lookup returns CDR1 SGHTA and CDR2 FQGNSA. V lost 6 bases, J lost 1 base, and 9 bases stayed unmatched. The CDR3 sequence: CASSRQGSFSGNTIYF. The DNA for the CDR3 is TGTGCCAGCAGTAGACAGGGATCATTTTCTGGAAACACCATATATTTT. Drawing the rest from reference TRBV7-2 and TRBJ1-3, the complete variable domain is GAGVSQSPSNKVTEKGKDVELRCDPISGHTALYWYRQSLGQGLEFLIYFQGNSAPDKSGLPSDRFSAERTGGSVSTLTIQRTQQEDSAVYLCASSRQGSFSGNTIYFGEGSWLTVV.

The chain recombines TRBV6-5 with TRBJ2-1; D is possibly TRBD1 (6 bases). There are 16 residues in the CDR3. CDR1 MNHEY and CDR2 SVGAGI come from the germline V gene. The V end lost 2 bases, the J end lost 0 bases, and 11 bases lay between the germline ends. The CDR3 region is CASSYHLGGSYNEQFF. In DNA, the CDR3 is TGTGCCAGCAGTTACCACCTAGGGGGCTCCTACAATGAGCAGTTCTTC.

The chain carries TRBV9 and TRBJ2-7; 8 positions match TRBD2. Germline V lookup: CDR1 SGDLS, CDR2 YYNGEE. This CDR3 contains 18 residues. With 4 bases clipped from V and 0 bases from J, the junction kept 15 bases outside the gene matches. The CDR3 reads CASSPTRGGGPSSYEQYF. The DNA of the CDR3 is TGTGCCAGCAGCCCGACTAGGGGCGGGGGGCCATCCTCCTACGAGCAGTACTTC. Filled out from reference TRBV9 and TRBJ2-7, the complete variable domain reads DSGVTQTPKHLITATGQRVTLRCSPRSGDLSVYWYQQSLDQGLQFLIQYYNGEERAKGNILERFSAQQFPDLHSELNLSSLELGDSALYFCASSPTRGGGPSSYEQYFGPGTRLTVT.

The rearrangement joins TRBV19 to TRBJ2-2; unclear D gene. Per germline, CDR1 LNHDA and CDR2 SQIVND (reference sequence). This CDR3 is built from 16 residues. Trimming removed 2 bases from V and 7 bases from J, with 17 bases in between. The CDR3 region is CASSISGGVTGGELFF. The DNA for the CDR3 is TGTGCCAGTAGTATATCCGGCGGAGTAACGGGCGGGGAGCTGTTTTTT.

The chain couples TRBV6-5 to TRBJ2-2; 9 bases fit TRBD1. J lost 5 bases, V lost 6 bases, and 4 bases had no gene match. This CDR3 contains 14 residues. Germline CDR1 is MNHEY and CDR2 is SVGAGI. The CDR3: CASSRTGVTGELFF. The CDR3 DNA sequence: TGTGCCAGCAGCCGGACAGGGGTTACCGGGGAGCTGTTTTTT.

This chain joins TRBV7-9 and TRBJ2-5; D perhaps matches TRBD2 (6 bases). The J call may be wrong; the DNA end is better matched by TRBJ2-7. This CDR3 comprises 13 residues. Germline CDR1 and CDR2: SEHNR and FQNEAQ (reference sequence). CDR3 region: CASSLGAGIEQYF. CDR3 bases: TGTGCCAGCAGCTTAGGGGCGGGGATCGAGCAGTACTTC.

The J gene is TRBJ2-1, the V gene TRBV18; D perhaps matches TRBD1 (5 bases). Germline CDR1 and CDR2: KGHSH and LQKENI. The CDR3 extends over 15 amino acids. Trimming took 2 bases from V and 5 from J, leaving 13 bases between them. The CDR3 coding sequence is TGTGCCAGCTCACCAAGTCTCCAGGGTCACAATGAGCAGTTCTTC. It translates to CASSPSLQGHNEQFF.

The V and J genes are TRBV6-5 and TRBJ1-2; D perhaps matches TRBD1 (5 bases). Looked up from germline, CDR1 is MNHEY and CDR2 is SVGAGI. The CDR3 consists of 12 residues. V lost 5 bases and J lost 4, with 8 bases in between. In DNA form, the CDR3 reads TGTGCCAGCAGTCCGGACATCTATGGCTACACCTTC. Translating it yields CASSPDIYGYTF.

The V and J genes are TRBV29-1 and TRBJ2-7; TRBD1 matches at 8 bases. From germline, CDR1 is SQVTM and CDR2 ANQGSEA. Trimming took 4 bases from V and 2 from J; bases not matched to a gene: 4. The CDR3 has 13 residues. CDR3 nucleotides: TGCAGCGTTGTCAACAGGGGGACCTACGAGCAGTACTTC. It encodes CSVVNRGTYEQYF.

V and J are TRBV7-2 and TRBJ1-5; TRBD1 agrees at 9 bases. The CDR3 contains 16 residues. V was pared by 3 bases and J by 6 bases, with 9 bases of the junction left unmatched. Germline V gives CDR1 SGHTA, CDR2 FQGNSA. The CDR3 nucleotides are TGTGCCAGCAGCTTGTATTTGGGACAGGGTGGTCAGCCCCAGCATTTT. This translates into CASSLYLGQGGQPQHF.

The V call is TRBV2, the J call TRBJ2-5; TRBD2 agrees at 8 bases. The J segment lost 5 bases and the V segment lost 3 bases, leaving 5 bases of the junction unmatched. Germline values: CDR1 SNHLY, CDR2 FYNNEI. The CDR3 is 14 amino acids. In nucleotides, the CDR3 is TGTGCCAGCAGTGATTCGGGGGGGTGGGAGACCCAGTACTTC. This translates into CASSDSGGWETQYF.

In DNA form, the CDR3 reads TGTGCCAGCCAGTCGTATAGCAATCAGCCCCAGCATTTT. This translates into CASQSYSNQPQHF. The gene calls are TRBV6-1 and TRBJ1-5; D is unresolved. The germline V gene has CDR1 MNHNS and CDR2 SASEGT. CDR3 length: 13 residues. Between the trimmed V and J ends, which lost 8 bases and 0 bases, there was a span of 8 bases.

The V call is TRBV28, the J call TRBJ2-2; 8 bases are a match to TRBD2. In germline, CDR1 is MDHEN, CDR2 SYDVKM. The CDR3 loop spans 13 amino acids. V lost 5 bases, J lost 9 bases, and 5 bases stayed unmatched. In nucleotides, the CDR3 is TGTGCCAGCAGTCCCAGCGGGAGCCGGGAGCTGTTTTTT. This encodes CASSPSGSRELFF.

The chain combines TRBV27 with TRBJ1-1; TRBD1 matches 11 bases. The CDR3 spans 16 residues. The V gene end was trimmed by 1 base and the J gene end by 5 bases; junction bases not matched to a gene: 6. Germline CDR1 reads MNHEY; CDR2 reads SMNVEV (reference sequence). CDR3 sequence (DNA): TGTGCCAGCAGTTTATGGACAGGGGGCCCGAAGACTGAAGCTTTCTTT. This gives the protein CASSLWTGGPKTEAFF.

This chain uses TRBV5-1 with TRBJ2-5, with D perhaps matching TRBD2 (5 bases). The CDR3 runs 14 residues. The V gene's germline CDR1 is SGHRS and CDR2 YFSETQ. Trimming shortened V by 0 bases and J by 3 bases, and 9 bases separated the two germline ends. The CDR3 spells CASSLVVREETQYF. Written as DNA, the CDR3 is TGCGCCAGCAGCTTGGTAGTGAGGGAAGAGACCCAGTACTTC.

V and J are TRBV7-9 and TRBJ2-7, with 9 nucleotides matching TRBD1. Germline V gene lookup returns CDR1 SEHNR and CDR2 FQNEAQ (reference sequence). CDR3 size: 14 residues. The ends lost 7 bases at V and 3 bases at J; junction bases unmatched: 7. Here the CDR3 reads CASNWGQGVYEQYF. In DNA, the CDR3 is TGTGCCAGCAACTGGGGACAGGGTGTCTACGAGCAGTACTTC. Full variable domain (outside the CDR3, taken from reference TRBV7-9 and TRBJ2-7): DTGVSQNPRHKITKRGQNVTFRCDPISEHNRLYWYRQTLGQGPEFLTYFQNEAQLEKSRLLSDRFSAERPKGSFSTLEIQRTEQGDSAMYLCASNWGQGVYEQYFGPGTRLTVT.